This T cell receptor beta chain comes out of a study of blood T cell repertoires in COVID-19. Study-level background: PBMCs, B-cell-depleted T cells, or T cells were the source of the cDNA or gDNA that made up the material.

Only in-frame clones appear in the TCRdb table, and some are missing; sequencing was by immunoSEQ multiplex PCR. This sample has about 250,000 clones, with about four fifths found just once. In terms of age and location, participants ranged from about 18 to 89 years and lived in about two dozen US areas. Participants' reported clinical history set cohort assignment. Exposed participants encountered a COVID-19 case during the 2 weeks preceding study entry. V was pared by 5 bases and J by 2 bases, with 25 bases between. Germline V lookup: CDR1 SEHNR, CDR2 FQNEAQ (reference sequence). CDR3 length equals 19 residues.

The chain links TRBV7-9 to TRBJ1-3; tentative D call: TRBD1 (6 bases). The sequence derives from a man aged 35-49 years who had been exposed to COVID-19. The sample consisted of PBMCs or T cells enriched from blood (not recorded which). CDR3 bases: TGTGCCAGCAGCCCCATACCATCGGGGGGGCGAGGCGCTGGAAACACCATATATTTT. Protein sequence: CASSPIPSGGRGAGNTIYF.